Presented here are 13 T cell receptor beta chains from one specimen sequenced in a study of CD8+CD57+ T cells in acquired aplastic anemia. Profiles of TCR beta VDJ and CDR3 were generated from a genomic DNA template. TCRdb re-called the reads with MiXCR, one entry per CDR3 protein. The sample includes approximately 150,000 distinct CDR3 sequences, approximately 51% of them seen just once. Patients who underwent sequencing had shown CD8+CD57+ cell expansion by flow cytometry. Sequencing input: sorted CD4+, CD8+, or CD8+CD57+ T cells (not recorded which) from PBMCs. Receptor source: a human donor with aplastic anemia.

Remarks on this clonotype: Sequence at one end of the junction differs from germline and may be a read error. The chain employs TRBV2 and TRBJ1-1; D perhaps matches TRBD1 (6 bases). CDR3 length: 11 amino acids. Germline assignment: CDR1 SNHLY and CDR2 FYNNEI. The CDR3 DNA reads TGTACCAGCAGCTGGACAGTCGAAGCTTTCTTT. Its protein is CTSSWTVEAFF.

In this sample, this clonotype turned up many times. The chain uses TRBV12-3 or TRBV12-4 and TRBJ1-1, with D uncertain. CDR3 length: 12 amino acids. The V and J ends lost 2 bases and 9 bases respectively, with 10 bases between them. The CDR3 loop reads CASSLRNSQAFF. The CDR3 nucleotides are TGTGCCAGCAGTTTACGGAACAGTCAAGCTTTCTTT.

The V call is TRBV2, the J call TRBJ2-4; the match to TRBD2 covers 12 bases. This CDR3 is 13 amino acids long. With 6 bases clipped from V and 8 bases from J, the junction kept 2 bases outside the gene matches. Germline assignment: CDR1 SNHLY and CDR2 FYNNEI. This CDR3 reads CASRASGGDIQYF. CDR3 nucleotides: TGTGCCAGCAGGGCTAGCGGGGGGGACATTCAGTACTTC.

The table lists this clonotype with many counts. The chain carries TRBV12-3 or TRBV12-4 and TRBJ1-2; 8 bases match TRBD1. This CDR3 spans 14 amino acids. With 8 bases clipped from V and 4 bases from J, the junction kept 9 bases outside the gene matches. The CDR3 here is CASGGQGRSYGYTF. The CDR3 coding sequence is TGTGCCAGCGGCGGACAGGGTCGGAGCTATGGCTACACCTTC.

At least ten counts were recorded for this clonotype. The rearrangement joins TRBV5-4 to TRBJ1-1, with 7 bases aligning to TRBD1. The CDR3 contains 14 residues. Germline loops: CDR1 SGHNT, CDR2 YYREEE (reference sequence). With 3 bases clipped from V and 11 bases from J, the junction kept 13 bases outside the gene matches. Here the CDR3 reads CASSSPQGTPRAFF. CDR3 bases: TGTGCCAGCAGCTCGCCACAGGGGACCCCGAGGGCTTTCTTT.

The rearrangement joins TRBV29-1 to TRBJ2-3, with no clear D. The CDR3 length is 14 residues. Deletions cut 5 bases from V and 2 bases from J, with 14 bases between. Germline CDR1 SQVTM, CDR2 ANQGSEA. For the CDR3, the DNA is TGCAGCGTTCTTCAACCCAGATACACAGATACGCAGTATTTT. Protein sequence: CSVLQPRYTDTQYF.

The chain recombines TRBV4-1 with TRBJ1-6; possible D gene TRBD1, 5 bases. The CDR3 is 17 amino acids. Germline V gives CDR1 MGHRA, CDR2 YSYEKL. V was cut by 0 bases and J by 10 bases, with 19 bases left in between. CDR3 region: CASSQDFPRGVESPLHF. For the CDR3, the DNA is TGCGCCAGCAGCCAAGATTTCCCTCGGGGGGTAGAATCACCCCTCCACTTT.

This clonotype has ten or more counts. The chain couples TRBV11-2 to TRBJ2-2, with TRBD2 matching over 7 bases. CDR3 length: 15 residues. V shed 2 bases, J shed 5 bases, and the junction held 5 bases outside the gene matches. Germline loops: CDR1 SGHAT, CDR2 FQNNGV. CDR3 region: CASSLSSGVTGELFF. The CDR3 DNA follows: TGTGCCAGCAGCTTATCCAGCGGGGTAACCGGGGAGCTGTTTTTT.

The chain links TRBV4-2 to TRBJ1-2; TRBD1 aligns across 9 bases. The CDR3 is 12 residues long. J lost 14 bases, V lost 2 bases, and 6 bases had no gene match. Germline assignment: CDR1 LGHNA and CDR2 YNFKEQ. The CDR3 sequence is CASSQPQGAGTF. DNA for the CDR3: TGTGCCAGCAGCCAACCACAGGGGGCAGGTACCTTC.

This clonotype was found many times. The V gene is TRBV19, the J gene TRBJ1-4; D gene uncertain. Germline-derived CDR1 and CDR2 are LNHDA and SQIVND (reference sequence). The ends were cut back, 2 bases at V and 6 bases at J, with 7 bases in the middle. CDR3 length: 13 residues. CDR3 residues: CASSIWGYEKLFF. CDR3 bases: TGTGCCAGTAGTATATGGGGATATGAAAAACTGTTTTTT.

This clonotype occurred many times. The chain is built from TRBV19 and TRBJ2-5; the D is unclear. This CDR3 comprises 14 residues. V lost 5 bases and J 2 bases, leaving 12 bases between the germline ends. Per the germline V gene, CDR1 is LNHDA and CDR2 is SQIVND (reference sequence). DNA for the CDR3: TGTGCCAGTAGTTCCTCCGGGTTTCAAGAGACCCAGTACTTC. This encodes CASSSSGFQETQYF.

This chain uses TRBV25-1 with TRBJ2-1; D is possibly TRBD2 (6 bases). The length of the CDR3 is 13 residues. Germline assignment: CDR1 MGHDK and CDR2 SYGVNS. Trimming left V 6 bases short and J 6 bases short, with 12 bases between. CDR3 nucleotides: TGTGCCAGCAGATCTTCCGGGGGCAATGAGCAGTTCTTC. This sequence encodes CASRSSGGNEQFF.

This chain connects TRBV29-1 to TRBJ1-1, with D unclear. Germline V gene lookup returns CDR1 SQVTM and CDR2 ANQGSEA. The CDR3 length is 12 residues. V was shortened by 4 bases and J by 4 bases, with 10 bases between the two germline ends. The CDR3 DNA follows: TGCAGCGTTGCGCGTCTGGGCACTGAAGCTTTCTTT. It specifies CSVARLGTEAFF.